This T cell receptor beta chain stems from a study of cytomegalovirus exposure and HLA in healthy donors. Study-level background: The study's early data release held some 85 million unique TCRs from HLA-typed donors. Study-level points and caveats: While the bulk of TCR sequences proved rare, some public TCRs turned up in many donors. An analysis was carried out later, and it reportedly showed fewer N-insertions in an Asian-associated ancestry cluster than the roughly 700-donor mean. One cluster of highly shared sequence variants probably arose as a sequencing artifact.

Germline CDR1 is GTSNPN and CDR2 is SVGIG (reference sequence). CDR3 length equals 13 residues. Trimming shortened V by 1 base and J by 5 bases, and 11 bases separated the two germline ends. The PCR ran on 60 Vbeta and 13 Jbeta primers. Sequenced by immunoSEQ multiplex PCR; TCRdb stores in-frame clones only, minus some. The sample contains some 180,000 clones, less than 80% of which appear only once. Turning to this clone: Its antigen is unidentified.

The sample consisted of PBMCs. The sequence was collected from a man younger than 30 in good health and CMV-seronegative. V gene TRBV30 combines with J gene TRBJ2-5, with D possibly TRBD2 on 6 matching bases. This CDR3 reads CAWSGGRRETQYF. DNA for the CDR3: TGTGCCTGGAGTGGAGGGAGGCGGGAGACCCAGTACTTC.